This T cell receptor (beta chain) was obtained from a study of blood T cell repertoires in COVID-19 (dated by TCRdb to about 2020). Regarding the study in general: Collaborator samples came from the United States, Italy and Spain and covered acute and convalescent phases of COVID-19. HLA class I and class II types, where available, came from metadata supplied by the sample provider rather than from assay-based typing. The dataset comprised deeply sampled blood TCRbeta repertoires from subjects exposed to, actively infected with, or recovered from COVID-19. Samples were obtained from the ongoing ImmuneRACE study (first 160 participants) and from roughly 1,300 subjects provided by 6 global collaborators. The prospective study material was composed of cDNA or gDNA derived from T cells, B-cell-depleted T cells, or PBMCs. The repertoires were released in a freely available public database intended as a resource for research on the immune response to SARS-CoV-2. A de-identified subject ID, COVID-19 status, age in years and sex were almost always included in the sample metadata. Study-wide conclusions, independent of this receptor: How much clinical and demographic metadata was included differed by source and by participant, and the metadata was provided uncurated.

Concerning this clone: No cognate antigen has been identified for it. Base-call qualities are not available, and no considerably larger clone is one nucleotide away.

The collaborating institutions used their own protocols to collect whole blood in K2EDTA tubes. For TCRbeta analysis, collaborators shipped samples in one of three forms: frozen whole blood, isolated PBMCs, or DNA extracted from either of those sample types. TCRbeta CDR3 regions were amplified from genomic DNA by means of the immunoSEQ Assay, a bias-controlled multiplex PCR. On the authors' methods: The number of nucleated cells in each sample was estimated by amplification of reference gene primers within the assay. Sequence reads were collapsed and filtered to measure the absolute abundance of every unique TCRbeta CDR3 rearrangement. For each sample, productive Simpson clonality was calculated as the square root of Simpson's diversity index across productive rearrangements. Entries here come from immuneACCESS through TCRdb and include only in-frame sequences with V and J called. Some clones fail to appear in such tables; in the studies checked, an unresolved V gene covers under half of the shortfall, and the cause of the remainder is unknown. Clonal size and the V and J genes are those of that table, whereas D and trimming came from the DNA. The sample table records under 100,000 clones; approximately 78% of these occur just once. The top ten hold about 13% of the sample.

Sequenced input: peripheral blood. This sequence was found in a human donor in a cohort sampled during active COVID-19.

The CDR3 region reads CASSDTGGTTNEKLFF. The bases read TGTGCCAGCAGCGATACCGGAGGGACAACTAATGAAAAACTGTTTTTT. The chain was built from TRBV7-9 and TRBJ1-4; confidence is insufficient to name the D gene. CDR1 and CDR2 are drawn from the germline V gene (reference sequence): SEHNR, FQNEAQ. The junction carries 13 bases between V and J, which are trimmed by 5 bases and 0 bases respectively. Spanning cysteine to phenylalanine, the CDR3 consists of 16 amino acids. Just the 48-base CDR3 DNA is kept, in frame starting at base 1.